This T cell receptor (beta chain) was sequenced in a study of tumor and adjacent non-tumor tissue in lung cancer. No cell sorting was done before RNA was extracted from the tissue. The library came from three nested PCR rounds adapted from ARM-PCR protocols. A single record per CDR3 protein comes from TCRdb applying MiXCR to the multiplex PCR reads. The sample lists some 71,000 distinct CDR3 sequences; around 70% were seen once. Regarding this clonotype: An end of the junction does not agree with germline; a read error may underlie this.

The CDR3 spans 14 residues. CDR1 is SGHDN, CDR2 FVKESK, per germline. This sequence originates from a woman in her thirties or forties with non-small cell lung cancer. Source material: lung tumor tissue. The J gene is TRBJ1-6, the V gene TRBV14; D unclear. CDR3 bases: TGTGCCAGCAGCCTCGGGTCAGTGAATTCACCCCGCCACTTT. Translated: CASSLGSVNSPRHF.